The T cell receptor beta chain under discussion was sequenced for a study of shared T cell receptors in the human thymus. V lost 5 bases, J lost 0 bases, and 5 bases stayed unmatched. The CDR3 has 15 amino acids. The germline V gene has CDR1 MNHEY and CDR2 SVGAGI. Profiled with immunoSEQ multiplex PCR; TCRdb holds only in-frame clones, not every one. The sample lists about 380,000 clones; over 90% were seen once. The chain employs TRBV6-5 and TRBJ2-5; 8 bases match TRBD2. The sequenced sample consisted of thymocytes. This clonotype was obtained from a human donor. The CDR3 coding sequence is TGTGCCAGCAGTATAGCGGGACCACACCAAGAGACCCAGTACTTC. It codes for CASSIAGPHQETQYF.